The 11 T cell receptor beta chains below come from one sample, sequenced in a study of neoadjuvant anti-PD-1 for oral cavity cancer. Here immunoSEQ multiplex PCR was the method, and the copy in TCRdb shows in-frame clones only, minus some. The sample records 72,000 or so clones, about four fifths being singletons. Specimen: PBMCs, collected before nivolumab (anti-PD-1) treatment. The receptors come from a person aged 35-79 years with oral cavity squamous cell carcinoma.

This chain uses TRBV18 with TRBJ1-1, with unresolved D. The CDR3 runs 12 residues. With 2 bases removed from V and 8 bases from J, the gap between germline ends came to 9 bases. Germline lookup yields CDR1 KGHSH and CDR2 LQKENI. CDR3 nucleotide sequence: TGTGCCAGCTCACCATGGGGTAGAGAAGCTTTCTTT. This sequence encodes CASSPWGREAFF.

The CDR3 nucleotides read TGTGCCAGCAGTGTAACCGGGGGGTTTGACAATGAGCAGTTCTTC. Encoded protein: CASSVTGGFDNEQFF. The V gene is TRBV6-4, the J gene TRBJ2-1; 7 bases are shared with TRBD2. The germline V gene has CDR1 MRHNA and CDR2 SNTAGT. V lost 4 bases to trimming and J lost 5 bases; unmatched junction nucleotides: 8. The CDR3 has 15 residues.

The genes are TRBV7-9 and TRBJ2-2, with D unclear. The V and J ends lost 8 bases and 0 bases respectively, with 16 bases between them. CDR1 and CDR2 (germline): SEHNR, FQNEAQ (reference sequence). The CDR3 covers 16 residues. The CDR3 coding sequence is TGTGCCAGCCCCCAGTCGGCTGGCGCGAACACCGGGGAGCTGTTTTTT. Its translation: CASPQSAGANTGELFF. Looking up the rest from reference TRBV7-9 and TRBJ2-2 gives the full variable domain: DTGVSQNPRHKITKRGQNVTFRCDPISEHNRLYWYRQTLGQGPEFLTYFQNEAQLEKSRLLSDRFSAERPKGSFSTLEIQRTEQGDSAMYLCASPQSAGANTGELFFGEGSRLTVL.

The CDR3 sequence is CASRVGSRKSTDTQYF. The CDR3 DNA follows: TGTGCCAGCAGAGTTGGGAGCAGAAAGAGCACAGATACGCAGTATTTT. The chain joins TRBV11-2 to TRBJ2-3; tentatively, D is TRBD2 (5 bases). This CDR3 has 16 residues. The germline V gene encodes CDR1 SGHAT and CDR2 FQNNGV. V lost 6 bases to trimming and J lost 0 bases, with 16 bases between them. The full variable domain, in which reference TRBV11-2 and TRBJ2-3 provide the parts outside the CDR3, is EAGVAQSPRYKIIEKRQSVAFWCNPISGHATLYWYQQILGQGPKLLIQFQNNGVVDDSQLPKDRFSAERLKGVDSTLKIQPAKLEDSAVYLCASRVGSRKSTDTQYFGPGTRLTVL.

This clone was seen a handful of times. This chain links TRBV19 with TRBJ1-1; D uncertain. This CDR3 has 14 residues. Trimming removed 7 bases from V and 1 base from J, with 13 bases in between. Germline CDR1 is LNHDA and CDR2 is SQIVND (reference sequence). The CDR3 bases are TGTGCCAGTACCTCCCTAGGGAGGAACACTGAAGCTTTCTTT. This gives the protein CASTSLGRNTEAFF. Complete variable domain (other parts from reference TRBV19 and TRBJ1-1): DGGITQSPKYLFRKEGQNVTLSCEQNLNHDAMYWYRQDPGQGLRLIYYSQIVNDFQKGDIAEGYSVSREKKESFPLTVTSAQKNPTAFYLCASTSLGRNTEAFFGQGTRLTVV.

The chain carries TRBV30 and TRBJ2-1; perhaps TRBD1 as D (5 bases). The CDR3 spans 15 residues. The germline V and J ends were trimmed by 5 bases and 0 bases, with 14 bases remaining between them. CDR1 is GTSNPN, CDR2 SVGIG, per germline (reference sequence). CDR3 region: CAWQRGKSSYNEQFF. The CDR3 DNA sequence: TGTGCCTGGCAAAGGGGAAAAAGCTCCTACAATGAGCAGTTCTTC.

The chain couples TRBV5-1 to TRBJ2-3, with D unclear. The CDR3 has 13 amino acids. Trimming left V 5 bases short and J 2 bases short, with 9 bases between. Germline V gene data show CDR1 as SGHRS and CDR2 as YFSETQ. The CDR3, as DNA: TGCGCCAGCAGTGGGCGGAACACAGATACGCAGTATTTT. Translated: CASSGRNTDTQYF.

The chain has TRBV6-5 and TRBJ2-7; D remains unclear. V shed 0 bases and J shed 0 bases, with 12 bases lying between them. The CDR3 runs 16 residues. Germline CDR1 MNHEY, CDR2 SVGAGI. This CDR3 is CASSYSPPKDSYEQYF. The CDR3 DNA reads TGTGCCAGCAGTTACTCTCCCCCAAAGGACTCCTACGAGCAGTACTTC.

This CDR3 is CASSFDVGGGYGYTF. CDR3 DNA: TGCGCCAGCAGCTTCGACGTGGGCGGGGGGTATGGCTACACCTTC. The gene calls are TRBV5-1 and TRBJ1-2, with a tentative D call TRBD1 (5 bases). The length of the CDR3 is 15 residues. With 2 bases removed from V and 5 bases from J, the gap between germline ends came to 16 bases. CDR1 and CDR2 (germline): SGHRS, YFSETQ.

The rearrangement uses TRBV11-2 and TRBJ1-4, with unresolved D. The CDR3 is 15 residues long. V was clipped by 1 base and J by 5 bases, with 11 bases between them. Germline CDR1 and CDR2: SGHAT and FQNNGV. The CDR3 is CASSLAGSWNEKLFF. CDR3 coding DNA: TGTGCCAGCAGCTTAGCCGGGTCCTGGAATGAAAAACTGTTTTTT.

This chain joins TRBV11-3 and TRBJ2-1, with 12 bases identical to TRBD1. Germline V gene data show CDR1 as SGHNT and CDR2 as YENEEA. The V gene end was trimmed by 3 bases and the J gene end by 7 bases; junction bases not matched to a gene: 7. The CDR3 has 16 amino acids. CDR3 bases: TGTGCCAGCAGCTTCCTCGGGACAGGGGGCCGGAATGAGCAGTTCTTC. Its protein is CASSFLGTGGRNEQFF.